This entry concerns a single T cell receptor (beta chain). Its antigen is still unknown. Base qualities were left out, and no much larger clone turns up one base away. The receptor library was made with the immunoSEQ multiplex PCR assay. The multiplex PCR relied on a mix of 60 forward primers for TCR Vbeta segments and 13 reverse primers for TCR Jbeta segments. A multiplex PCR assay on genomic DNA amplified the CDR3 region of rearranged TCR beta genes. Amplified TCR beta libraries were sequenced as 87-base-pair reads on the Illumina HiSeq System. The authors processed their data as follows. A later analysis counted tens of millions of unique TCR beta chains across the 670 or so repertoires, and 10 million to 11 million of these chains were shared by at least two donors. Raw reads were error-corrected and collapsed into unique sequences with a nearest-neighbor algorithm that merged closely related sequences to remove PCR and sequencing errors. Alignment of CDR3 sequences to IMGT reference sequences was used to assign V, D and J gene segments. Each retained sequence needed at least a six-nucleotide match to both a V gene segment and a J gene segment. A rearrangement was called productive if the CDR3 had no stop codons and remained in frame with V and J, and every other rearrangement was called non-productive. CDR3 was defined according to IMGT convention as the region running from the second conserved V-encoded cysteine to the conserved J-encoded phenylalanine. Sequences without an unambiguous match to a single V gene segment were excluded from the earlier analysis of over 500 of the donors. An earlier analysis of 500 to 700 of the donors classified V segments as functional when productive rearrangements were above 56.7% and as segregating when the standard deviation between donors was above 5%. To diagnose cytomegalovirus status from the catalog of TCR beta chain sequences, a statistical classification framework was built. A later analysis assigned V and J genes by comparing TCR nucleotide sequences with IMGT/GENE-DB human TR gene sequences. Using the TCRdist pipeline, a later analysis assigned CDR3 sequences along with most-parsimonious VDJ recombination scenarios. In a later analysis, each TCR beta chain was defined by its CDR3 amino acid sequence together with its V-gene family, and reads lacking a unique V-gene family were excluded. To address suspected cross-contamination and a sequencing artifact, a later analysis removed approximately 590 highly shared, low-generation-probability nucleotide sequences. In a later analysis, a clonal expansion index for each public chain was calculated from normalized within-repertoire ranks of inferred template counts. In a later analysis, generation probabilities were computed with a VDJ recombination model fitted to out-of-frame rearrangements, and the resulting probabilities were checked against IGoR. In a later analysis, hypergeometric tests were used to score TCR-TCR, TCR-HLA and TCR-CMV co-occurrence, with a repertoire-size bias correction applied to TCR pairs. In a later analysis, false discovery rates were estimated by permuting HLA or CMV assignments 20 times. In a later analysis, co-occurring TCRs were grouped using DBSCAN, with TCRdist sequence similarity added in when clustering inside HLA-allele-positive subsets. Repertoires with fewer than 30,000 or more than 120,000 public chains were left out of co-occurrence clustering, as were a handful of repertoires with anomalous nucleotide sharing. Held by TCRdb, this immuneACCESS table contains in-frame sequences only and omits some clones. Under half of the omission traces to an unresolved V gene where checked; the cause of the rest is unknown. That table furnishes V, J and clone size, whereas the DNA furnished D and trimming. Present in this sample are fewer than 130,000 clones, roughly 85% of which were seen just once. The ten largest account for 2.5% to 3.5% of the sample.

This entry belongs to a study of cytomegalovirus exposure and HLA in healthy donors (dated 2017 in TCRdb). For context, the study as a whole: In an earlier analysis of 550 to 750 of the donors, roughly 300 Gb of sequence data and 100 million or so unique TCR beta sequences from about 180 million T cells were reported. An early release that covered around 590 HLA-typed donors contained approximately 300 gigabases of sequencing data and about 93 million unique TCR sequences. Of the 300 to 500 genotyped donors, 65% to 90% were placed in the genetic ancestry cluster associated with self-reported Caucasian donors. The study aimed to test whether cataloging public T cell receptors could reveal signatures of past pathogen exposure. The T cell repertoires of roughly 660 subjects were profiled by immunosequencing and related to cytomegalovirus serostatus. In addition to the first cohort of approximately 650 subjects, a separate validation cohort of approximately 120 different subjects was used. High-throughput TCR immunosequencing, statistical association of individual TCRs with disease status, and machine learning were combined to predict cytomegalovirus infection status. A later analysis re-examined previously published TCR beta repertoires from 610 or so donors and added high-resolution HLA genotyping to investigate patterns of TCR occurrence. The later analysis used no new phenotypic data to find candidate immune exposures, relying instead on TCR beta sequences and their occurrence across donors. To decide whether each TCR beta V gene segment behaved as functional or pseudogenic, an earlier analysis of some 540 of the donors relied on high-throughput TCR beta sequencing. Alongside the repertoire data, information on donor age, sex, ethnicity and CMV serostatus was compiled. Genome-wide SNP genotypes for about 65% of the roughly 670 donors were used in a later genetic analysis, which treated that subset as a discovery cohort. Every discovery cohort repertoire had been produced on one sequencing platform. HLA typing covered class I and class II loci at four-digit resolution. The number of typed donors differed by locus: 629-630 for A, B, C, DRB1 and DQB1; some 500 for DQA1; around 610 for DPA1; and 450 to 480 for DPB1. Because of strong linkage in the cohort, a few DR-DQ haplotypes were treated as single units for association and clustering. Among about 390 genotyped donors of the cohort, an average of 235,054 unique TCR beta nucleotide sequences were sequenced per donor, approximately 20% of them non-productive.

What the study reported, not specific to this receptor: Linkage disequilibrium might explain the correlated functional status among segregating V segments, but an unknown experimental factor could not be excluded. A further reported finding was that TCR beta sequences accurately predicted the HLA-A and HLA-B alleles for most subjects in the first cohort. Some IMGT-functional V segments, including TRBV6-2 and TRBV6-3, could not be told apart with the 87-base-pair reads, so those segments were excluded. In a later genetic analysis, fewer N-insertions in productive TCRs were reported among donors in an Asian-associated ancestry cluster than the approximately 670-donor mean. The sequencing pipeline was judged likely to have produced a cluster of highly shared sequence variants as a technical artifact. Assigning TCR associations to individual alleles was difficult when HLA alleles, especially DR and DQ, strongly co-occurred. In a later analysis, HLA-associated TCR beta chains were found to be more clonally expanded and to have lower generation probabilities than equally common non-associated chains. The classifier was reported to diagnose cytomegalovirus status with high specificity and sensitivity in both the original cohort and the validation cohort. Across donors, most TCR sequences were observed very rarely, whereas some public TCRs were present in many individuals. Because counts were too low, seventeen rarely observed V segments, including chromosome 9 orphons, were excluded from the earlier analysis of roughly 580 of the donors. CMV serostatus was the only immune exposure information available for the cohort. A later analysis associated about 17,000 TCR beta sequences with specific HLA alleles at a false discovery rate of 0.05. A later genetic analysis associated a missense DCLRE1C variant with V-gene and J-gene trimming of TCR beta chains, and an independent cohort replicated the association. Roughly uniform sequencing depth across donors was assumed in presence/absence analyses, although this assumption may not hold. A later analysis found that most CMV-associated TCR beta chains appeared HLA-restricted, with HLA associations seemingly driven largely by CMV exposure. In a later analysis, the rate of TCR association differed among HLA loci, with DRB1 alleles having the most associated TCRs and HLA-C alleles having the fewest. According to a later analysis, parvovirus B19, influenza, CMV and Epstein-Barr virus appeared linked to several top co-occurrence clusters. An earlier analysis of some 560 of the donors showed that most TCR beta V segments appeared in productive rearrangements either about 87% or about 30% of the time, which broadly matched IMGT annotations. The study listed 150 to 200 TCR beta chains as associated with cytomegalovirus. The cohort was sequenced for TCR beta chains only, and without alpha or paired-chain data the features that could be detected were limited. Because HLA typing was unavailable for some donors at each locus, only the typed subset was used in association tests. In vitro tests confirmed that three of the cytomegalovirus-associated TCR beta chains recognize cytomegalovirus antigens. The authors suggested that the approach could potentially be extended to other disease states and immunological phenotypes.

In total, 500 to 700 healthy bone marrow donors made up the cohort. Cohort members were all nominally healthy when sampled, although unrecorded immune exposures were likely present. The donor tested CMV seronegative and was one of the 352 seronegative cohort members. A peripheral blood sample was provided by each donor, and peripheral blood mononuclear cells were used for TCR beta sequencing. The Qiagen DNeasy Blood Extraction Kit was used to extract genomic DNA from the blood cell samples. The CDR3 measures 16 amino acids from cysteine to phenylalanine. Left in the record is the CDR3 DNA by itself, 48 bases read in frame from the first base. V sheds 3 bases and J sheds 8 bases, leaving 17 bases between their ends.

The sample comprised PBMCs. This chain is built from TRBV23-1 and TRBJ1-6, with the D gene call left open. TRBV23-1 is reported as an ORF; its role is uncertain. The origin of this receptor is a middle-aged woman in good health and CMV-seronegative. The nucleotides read TGCGCCAGCAGTCACTCCCAGGTCTCCTCCCATTCACCCCTCCACTTT. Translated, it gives CASSHSQVSSHSPLHF.